These T cell receptor beta chains were read from a single sample in a study of shared clonotypes between healthy human individuals. Generated by immunoSEQ multiplex PCR, the TCRdb table keeps only in-frame clones and is missing some. The sample records about 340,000 clones, over 70% being singletons. The material sequenced was memory CD4+ T cells sorted from blood. The receptors were sampled from a man aged 25 to 40 in good health. The CDR3 runs from the conserved cysteine through the conserved F or W. Fields, in order: V gene, D gene, CDR3 protein. A D gene is named only where the DNA matches it firmly.

>TRBV2|TRBD1
CASSGQGAEQYF
>TRBV5-1|TRBD2
CASSLEGSGRIYNEQFF
>TRBV29-1|NA
CSVGGRGVFGEQYF
>TRBV5-1|NA
CASSSPGIMNTEAFF
>TRBV18|NA
CASSGLGNQPQHF
>TRBV6-1|NA
CASTSLGPGRFF
>TRBV29-1|NA
CSVEGAGRSSYNEQFF
>TRBV6-6|TRBD2
CASSYQSGSGDTQYF
>TRBV5-1|NA
CASSDGTEGDTQYF
>TRBV5-6|NA
CASSKEQGLFNIQYF
>TRBV5-4|NA
CASSRAGAYEQYF
>TRBV10-3|TRBD1
CAIRRTGSDGELFF